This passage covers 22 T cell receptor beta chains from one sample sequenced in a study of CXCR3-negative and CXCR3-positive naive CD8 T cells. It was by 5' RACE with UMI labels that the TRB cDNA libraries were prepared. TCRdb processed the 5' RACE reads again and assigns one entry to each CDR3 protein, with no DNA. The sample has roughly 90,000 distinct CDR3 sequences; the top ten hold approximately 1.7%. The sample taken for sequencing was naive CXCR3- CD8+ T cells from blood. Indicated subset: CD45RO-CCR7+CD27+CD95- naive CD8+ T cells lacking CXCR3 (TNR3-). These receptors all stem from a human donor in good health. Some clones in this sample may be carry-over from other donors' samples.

CDR3: CASSLISVGTNGELFF. The chain links TRBV7-9 to TRBJ2-2; TCRdb outputs TRBD1, but without DNA this stays unchecked. Germline V gene lookup returns CDR1 SEHNR and CDR2 FQNEAQ (reference sequence). CDR3 length: 16 residues. The full variable domain, with the rest looked up from reference TRBV7-9 and TRBJ2-2, is DTGVSQNPRHKITKRGQNVTFRCDPISEHNRLYWYRQTLGQGPEFLTYFQNEAQLEKSRLLSDRFSAERPKGSFSTLEIQRTEQGDSAMYLCASSLISVGTNGELFFGEGSRLTVL.

The CDR3 sequence is CASSGGAGTDTQYF. The chain joins TRBV6-5 to TRBJ2-3; there is no DNA to check the TCRdb D call of TRBD1. Germline V gene lookup returns CDR1 MNHEY and CDR2 SVGAGI. This CDR3 contains 14 residues.

The CDR3 protein is CSARDLPGGYEQYF. This chain connects TRBV20-1 to TRBJ2-7; TCRdb calls TRBD1, which cannot be checked without DNA. From germline, CDR1 is DFQATT and CDR2 SNEGSKA (reference sequence). The CDR3 runs 14 residues.

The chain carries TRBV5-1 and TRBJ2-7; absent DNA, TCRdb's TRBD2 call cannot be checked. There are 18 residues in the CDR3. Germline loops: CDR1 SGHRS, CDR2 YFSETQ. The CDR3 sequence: CASSLAGLGLAGIYEQYF.

The CDR3 here is CASSLARGELNTEAFF. The rearrangement joins TRBV5-6 to TRBJ1-1; the TRBD1 assignment by TCRdb is unverifiable without DNA. Germline V gene sequence: CDR1 SGHDT, CDR2 YYEEEE. The CDR3 is made up of 16 amino acids.

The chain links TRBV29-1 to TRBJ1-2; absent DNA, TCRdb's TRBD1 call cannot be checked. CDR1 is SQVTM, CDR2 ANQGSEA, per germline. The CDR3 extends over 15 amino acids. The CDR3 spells CSVEGEDRGLGGYTF.

CDR3 sequence reads: CASSSSRGAYEQYF. This sequence joins TRBV7-9 and TRBJ2-7; TCRdb picks TRBD1, but there is no DNA to check that call. The germline gives CDR1 SEHNR, CDR2 FQNEAQ (reference sequence). This CDR3 spans 14 amino acids.

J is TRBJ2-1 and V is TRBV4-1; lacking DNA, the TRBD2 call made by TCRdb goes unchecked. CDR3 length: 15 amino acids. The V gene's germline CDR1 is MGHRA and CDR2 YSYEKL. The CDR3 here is CASSQNSGRANEQFF.

The chain's CDR3 is CASSLASGLASNEQFF. The V gene is TRBV7-8, the J gene TRBJ2-1; TCRdb's D call of TRBD2 is untestable without DNA. The V gene's germline CDR1 is SGHVS and CDR2 FQNEAQ. The length of the CDR3 is 16 residues.

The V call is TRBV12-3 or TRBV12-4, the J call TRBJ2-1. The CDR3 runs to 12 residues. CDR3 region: CASSLQWDEQFF.

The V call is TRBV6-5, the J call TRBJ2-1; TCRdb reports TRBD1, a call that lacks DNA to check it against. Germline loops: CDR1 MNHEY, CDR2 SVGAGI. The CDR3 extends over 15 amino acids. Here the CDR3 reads CASSSPKVYGNEQFF.

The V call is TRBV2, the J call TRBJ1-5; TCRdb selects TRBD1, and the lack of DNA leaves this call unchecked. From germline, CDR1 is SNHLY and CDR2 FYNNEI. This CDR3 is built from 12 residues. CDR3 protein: CASHRWDQPQHF.

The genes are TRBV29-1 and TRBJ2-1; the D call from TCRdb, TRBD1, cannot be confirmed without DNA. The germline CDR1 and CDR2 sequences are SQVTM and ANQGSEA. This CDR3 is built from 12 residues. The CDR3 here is CSGTTEYNEQFF.

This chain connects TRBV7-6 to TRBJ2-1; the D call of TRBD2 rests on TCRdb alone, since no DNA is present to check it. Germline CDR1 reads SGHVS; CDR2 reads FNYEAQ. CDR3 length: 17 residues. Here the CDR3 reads CASSFSTGGTRINEQFF. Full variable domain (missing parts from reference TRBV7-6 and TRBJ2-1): GAGVSQSPRYKVTKRGQDVALRCDPISGHVSLYWYRQALGQGPEFLTYFNYEAQQDKSGLPNDRFSAERPEGSISTLTIQRTEQRDSAMYRCASSFSTGGTRINEQFFGPGTRLTVL.

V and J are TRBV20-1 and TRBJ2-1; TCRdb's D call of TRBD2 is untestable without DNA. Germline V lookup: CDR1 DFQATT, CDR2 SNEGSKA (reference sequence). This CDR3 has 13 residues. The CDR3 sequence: CSARVAGRVEQFF.

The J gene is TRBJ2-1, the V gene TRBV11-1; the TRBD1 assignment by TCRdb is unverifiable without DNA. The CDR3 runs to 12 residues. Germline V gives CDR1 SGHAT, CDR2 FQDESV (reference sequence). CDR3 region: CASRGRGNEQFF.

CDR3 protein: CASSLETGRNYGYTF. The gene calls are TRBV5-1 and TRBJ1-2; the TCRdb call, TRBD1, lacks DNA for checking. Germline V CDR1 and CDR2: SGHRS, YFSETQ. This CDR3 contains 15 residues.

CDR3 protein: CASSFLARSSYEQYF. This chain uses TRBV27 with TRBJ2-7; TCRdb indicates TRBD2, and absent DNA this call remains unverified. Looked up from germline, CDR1 is MNHEY and CDR2 is SMNVEV (reference sequence). The CDR3 covers 15 residues.

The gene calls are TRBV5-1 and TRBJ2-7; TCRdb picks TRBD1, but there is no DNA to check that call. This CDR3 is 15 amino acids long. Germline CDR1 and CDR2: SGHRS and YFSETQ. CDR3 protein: CASSVGTRGDYEQYF.

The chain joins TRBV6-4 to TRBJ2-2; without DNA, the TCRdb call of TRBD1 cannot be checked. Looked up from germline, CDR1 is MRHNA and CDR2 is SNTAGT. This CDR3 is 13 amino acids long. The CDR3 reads CASSEGDTGELFF.

This CDR3 reads CASSPSGPYNEQFF. The rearrangement uses TRBV6-1 and TRBJ2-1; there is no DNA to check the TCRdb D call of TRBD1. Per the germline V gene, CDR1 is MNHNS and CDR2 is SASEGT. The CDR3 covers 14 residues.

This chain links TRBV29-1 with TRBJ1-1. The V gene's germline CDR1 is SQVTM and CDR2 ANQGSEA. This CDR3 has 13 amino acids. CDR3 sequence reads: CSVKDREGTEAFF.